Listed here is a single TCR beta chain. Its matching antigen is unknown. Sequenced by immunoSEQ multiplex PCR; TCRdb stores in-frame clones only, minus some. The sample has approximately 30,000 clones, about four fifths seen once. The data belong to a study of lymphopenia after photon versus proton radiotherapy. Study observations and caveats: Proton therapy kept repertoires fairly stable, unlike photons, which gained effector/memory cells. After the lymphocyte nadir, photon-treated repertoires showed oligoclonal expansion, especially of CD8+ Temra cells.

V was trimmed by 8 bases and J by 2 bases, leaving 14 bases between them. This CDR3 has 14 residues. Germline V gene sequence: CDR1 MDHEN, CDR2 SYDVKM. This clonotype originated in a woman aged 50 to 60 with pancreatic cancer. The sample here was peripheral blood, taken from a patient treated with photon-based radiotherapy. The chain recombines TRBV28 with TRBJ2-3, with a tentative D call TRBD2 (6 bases). Written as DNA, the CDR3 is TGTGCCAGCCGCCGGGACTCAGACACAGATACGCAGTATTTT. Protein sequence: CASRRDSDTDTQYF.